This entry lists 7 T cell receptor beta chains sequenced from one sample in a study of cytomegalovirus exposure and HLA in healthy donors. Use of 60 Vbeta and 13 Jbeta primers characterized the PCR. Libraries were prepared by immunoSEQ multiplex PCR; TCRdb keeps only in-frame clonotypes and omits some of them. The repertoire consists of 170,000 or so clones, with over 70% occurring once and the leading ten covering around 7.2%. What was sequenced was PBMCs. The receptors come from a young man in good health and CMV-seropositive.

The CDR3: CASRGQGTDTQYF. The CDR3 DNA reads TGTGCCAGCAGGGGACAGGGGACAGATACGCAGTATTTT. The J gene is TRBJ2-3, the V gene TRBV6-1; 10 bases align to TRBD1. V lost 6 bases and J lost 3; bases outside the gene matches: 0. This CDR3 has 13 amino acids. Germline V gene data show CDR1 as MNHNS and CDR2 as SASEGT.

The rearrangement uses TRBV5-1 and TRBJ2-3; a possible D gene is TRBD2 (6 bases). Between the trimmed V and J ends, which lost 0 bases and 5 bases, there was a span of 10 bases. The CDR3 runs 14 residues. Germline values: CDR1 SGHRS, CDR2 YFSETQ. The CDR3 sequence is CASSLAGVKDTQYF. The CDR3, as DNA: TGCGCCAGCAGCTTGGCGGGAGTAAAAGATACGCAGTATTTT.

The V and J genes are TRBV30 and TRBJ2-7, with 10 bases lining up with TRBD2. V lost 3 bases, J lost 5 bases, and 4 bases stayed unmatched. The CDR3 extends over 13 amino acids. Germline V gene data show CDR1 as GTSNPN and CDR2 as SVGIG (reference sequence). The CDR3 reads CAWRTSGINEQYF. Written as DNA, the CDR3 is TGTGCCTGGAGAACTAGCGGGATTAACGAGCAGTACTTC.

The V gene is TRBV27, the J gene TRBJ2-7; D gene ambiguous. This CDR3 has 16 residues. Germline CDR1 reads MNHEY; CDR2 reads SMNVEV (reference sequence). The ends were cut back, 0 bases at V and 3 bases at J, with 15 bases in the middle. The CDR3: CASSLSVGPQIYEQYF. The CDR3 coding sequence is TGTGCCAGCAGTTTATCCGTGGGCCCTCAAATCTACGAGCAGTACTTC.

The CDR3 loop reads CASRSSGRVGDTQYF. The CDR3 nucleotides read TGTGCCAGTAGGTCTAGCGGGAGGGTAGGGGATACGCAGTATTTT. J is TRBJ2-3 and V is TRBV19; 12 nucleotides align to TRBD2. CDR1 and CDR2 (germline): LNHDA, SQIVND (reference sequence). The junction had 7 bases not matched to a gene; V was cut back by 6 bases and J by 6 bases. The CDR3 contains 15 residues.

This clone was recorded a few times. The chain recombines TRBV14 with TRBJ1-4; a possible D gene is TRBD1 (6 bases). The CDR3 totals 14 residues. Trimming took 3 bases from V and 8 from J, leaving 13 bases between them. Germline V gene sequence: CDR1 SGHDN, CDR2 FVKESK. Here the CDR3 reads CASSQGALREKLFF. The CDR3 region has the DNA TGTGCCAGCAGCCAGGGGGCTCTGAGGGAAAAACTGTTTTTT.

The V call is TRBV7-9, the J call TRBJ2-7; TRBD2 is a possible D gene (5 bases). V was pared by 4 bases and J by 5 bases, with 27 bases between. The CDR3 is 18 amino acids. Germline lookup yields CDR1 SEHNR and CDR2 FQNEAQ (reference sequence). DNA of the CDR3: TGTGCCAGCAGCTCCTCGTCTGGGGTTGTAACTGGGCGGGACGAGCAGTACTTC. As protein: CASSSSSGVVTGRDEQYF.